The text below deals with one T cell receptor (beta chain). What it recognizes is unknown. Germline V gene sequence: CDR1 SNHLY, CDR2 FYNNEI. This CDR3 is 12 amino acids long. V was trimmed by 4 bases and J by 11 bases, leaving 14 bases between them. This entry is derived from a study of shared clonotypes between healthy human individuals. Findings of the study overall: Only blood samples were collected, and tissue repertoires likely differ. Rarefaction indicated that sorted-subset sequencing remained incomplete although depth was large.

Assay used: immunoSEQ multiplex PCR; TCRdb lists only in-frame clones, some missing. Of more than 1 million clones listed, approximately 80% are singletons. Sequencing was performed on memory CD4+ T cells from PBMCs. Documented subset: CD45RA-negative fraction. The clonotype comes from a man aged 18 to 30 in good health. Some clones in this sample may be carry-over from other donors' samples. The V and J genes are TRBV2 and TRBJ1-1; possible D gene TRBD1, 5 bases. The CDR3 spells CASSGVRGNAFF. CDR3 nucleotide sequence: TGTGCCAGCAGTGGGGTTCGGGGGAACGCTTTCTTT.